The text below deals with one T cell receptor (beta chain). What it binds is not known. These data are taken from a study of spatial heterogeneity in lung cancer. Germline CDR1 reads MGHDK; CDR2 reads SYGVNS. The CDR3 contains 10 residues. The V and J ends lost 6 bases and 4 bases respectively, with 3 bases between them. Stated time point: sample taken at primary tumor resection. Patients with untreated early-stage non-small cell lung cancer, numbering 72, were the donors. Each TCR cDNA molecule bore a unique molecular identifier. TCRdb reprocessed the 5' RACE reads via MiXCR and lists one record per CDR3 protein. The table includes about 8,100 distinct CDR3 sequences, approximately 12% detected once. Whole-study results and caveats: Tumoral mutation counts were tracked by counts of expanded intratumoral alpha and beta TCRs.

This specimen was lung tumor tissue, taken at surgery. The rearrangement joins TRBV25-1 to TRBJ2-5; D gene ambiguous. This TCR came from a male donor with early-stage non-small cell lung cancer. CDR3 residues: CASRRETQYF. CDR3 DNA: TGTGCCAGCAGAAGAGAGACCCAGTACTTC.